This record covers a single TCR beta chain. This entry belongs to a study of blood T cell repertoires in COVID-19. Assay used: immunoSEQ multiplex PCR; TCRdb lists only in-frame clones, some missing. Seen here are roughly 38,000 clones, roughly 78% observed once, and the top ten hold about 33%. CDR3 size: 12 residues. V lost 6 bases, J lost 6 bases, and 12 bases lay in between. Germline CDR1 reads MDHEN; CDR2 reads SYDVKM. The sequenced sample was peripheral blood. The rearrangement links TRBV28 to TRBJ2-7, with TRBD1 as a possible D gene (5 bases). The clonotype was recovered from a man between 60 and 75 years old with acute or convalescent COVID-19. The CDR3 DNA reads TGTGCCAGCAGGGGGCCCCTACTCGAGCAGTACTTC. This sequence encodes CASRGPLLEQYF.